Presented here are 12 T cell receptor beta chains from one specimen sequenced in a study of high-grade serous ovarian cancer treatment subgroups. Tumor samples were obtained before definitive surgery or chemotherapy. The table came from immunoSEQ multiplex PCR; TCRdb's copy has only in-frame clones and leaves some out. The sample contains more than 15,000 clones, 73% of which appear only once. The sequenced sample was tumor tissue. The source of these receptors is a human donor with high-grade serous ovarian cancer.

V is TRBV6-4 and J is TRBJ2-1, with D possibly TRBD1 on 5 matching bases. The length of the CDR3 is 16 residues. Per germline, CDR1 MRHNA and CDR2 SNTAGT. V lost 1 base and J lost 0, with 10 bases in between. The CDR3 is CASSDFPTVSYNEQFF. The CDR3, as DNA: TGTGCCAGCAGTGACTTCCCGACAGTCTCCTACAATGAGCAGTTCTTC.

V gene TRBV9 combines with J gene TRBJ1-3; D remains ambiguous. Germline lookup yields CDR1 SGDLS and CDR2 YYNGEE. This CDR3 spans 15 amino acids. The germline V and J ends were trimmed by 1 base and 1 base, with 9 bases remaining between them. CDR3 sequence (DNA): TGTGCCAGCAGCGTATCCTGGACTTCTGGAAACACCATATATTTT. As protein: CASSVSWTSGNTIYF.

The chain recombines TRBV27 with TRBJ1-1; D ambiguous. V lost 3 bases, J lost 3 bases, and 11 bases lay in between. Germline-derived CDR1 and CDR2 are MNHEY and SMNVEV (reference sequence). The CDR3 covers 14 residues. The CDR3 loop is CASSFKGGYTEAFF. Written as DNA, the CDR3 is TGTGCCAGCAGTTTCAAGGGAGGGTACACTGAAGCTTTCTTT.

The chain couples TRBV5-4 to TRBJ2-5, with D hard to call. The CDR3 runs to 15 residues. Germline CDR1 and CDR2: SGHNT and YYREEE (reference sequence). Trimming removed 2 bases from V and 4 bases from J, with 15 bases in between. The CDR3 DNA reads as TGTGCCAGCAGCTTCCCGGACCCCCAGCGAGAGACCCAGTACTTC. It codes for CASSFPDPQRETQYF. The whole variable domain, filled in from reference TRBV5-4 and TRBJ2-5, reads ETGVTQSPTHLIKTRGQQVTLRCSSQSGHNTVSWYQQALGQGPQFIFQYYREEENGRGNFPPRFSGLQFPNYSSELNVNALELDDSALYLCASSFPDPQRETQYFGPGTRLLVL.

The V and J genes are TRBV4-3 and TRBJ1-2, with a possible D match to TRBD1 (6 bases). The length of the CDR3 is 16 residues. With 0 bases removed from V and 1 base from J, the gap between germline ends came to 12 bases. Germline V lookup: CDR1 LGHNA, CDR2 YSLEER. CDR3 bases: TGCGCCAGCAGCCAAGATTTCAGGGGACTTAACTATGGCTACACCTTC. The encoded protein is CASSQDFRGLNYGYTF.

The rearrangement links TRBV11-1 to TRBJ1-6; unclear D gene. Trimming left V 3 bases short and J 1 base short, with 7 bases between. This CDR3 region has 15 residues. Germline V gives CDR1 SGHAT, CDR2 FQDESV (reference sequence). The chain's CDR3 is CASSFGFSYNSPLHF. The CDR3 DNA reads TGTGCCAGCAGCTTTGGATTTTCCTATAATTCACCCCTCCACTTT.

This chain links TRBV2 with TRBJ1-3; possibly TRBD1 for D (5 bases). Between the trimmed V and J ends, which lost 4 bases and 8 bases, there was a span of 6 bases. The CDR3 covers 11 residues. The V gene's germline CDR1 is SNHLY and CDR2 FYNNEI. The CDR3 DNA reads TGTGCCAGCAGTGGACAGCACACCATATATTTT. The encoded protein is CASSGQHTIYF. The variable domain in full, with the rest retrieved from reference TRBV2 and TRBJ1-3, is EPEVTQTPSHQVTQMGQEVILRCVPISNHLYFYWYRQILGQKVEFLVSFYNNEISEKSEIFDDQFSVERPDGSNFTLKIRSTKLEDSAMYFCASSGQHTIYFGEGSWLTVV.

This chain uses TRBV27 with TRBJ2-1, with no clear D. With 3 bases removed from V and 4 bases from J, the gap between germline ends came to 7 bases. The CDR3 is made up of 13 amino acids. The germline CDR1 and CDR2 sequences are MNHEY and SMNVEV (reference sequence). CDR3 protein: CASSFSIYNEQFF. The CDR3, as DNA: TGTGCCAGCAGTTTTAGCATTTACAATGAGCAGTTCTTC.

Judged by abundance, this clone is medium-sized (0.01 to 0.1%). The genes are TRBV6-5 and TRBJ1-1; maybe TRBD1 (5 bases). The V end was cut by 5 bases, the J end by 1 base, with 11 bases between. Germline V gene sequence: CDR1 MNHEY, CDR2 SVGAGI. The CDR3 runs to 14 residues. CDR3 sequence (DNA): TGTGCCAGCAGTAGACAGCTCTCGAACACTGAAGCTTTCTTT. This translates into CASSRQLSNTEAFF.

The V call is TRBV7-3, the J call TRBJ2-1; D possibly corresponds to TRBD2 (7 bases). CDR3 length: 17 residues. In germline, CDR1 is SGHTA, CDR2 FQGTGA. V lost 5 bases to trimming and J lost 3 bases, with 20 bases between them. The chain's CDR3 is CASSPTGRGGFYNEQFF. The CDR3 DNA reads as TGTGCCAGCAGCCCCACCGGAAGGGGGGGCTTCTACAATGAGCAGTTCTTC.

The genes are TRBV28 and TRBJ2-3; the D gene is possibly TRBD2 (6 bases). This CDR3 is built from 14 residues. Germline assignment: CDR1 MDHEN and CDR2 SYDVKM. V was cut by 2 bases and J by 9 bases, with 15 bases left in between. The CDR3 region is CASSLVGRSITQYF. Written as DNA, the CDR3 is TGTGCCAGCAGTTTAGTGGGGAGGAGTATCACGCAGTATTTT.

The V call is TRBV5-5, the J call TRBJ1-1; D perhaps matches TRBD1 (6 bases). In germline, CDR1 is SGHKS, CDR2 YYEKEE (reference sequence). The CDR3 consists of 14 residues. V was cut by 2 bases and J by 4 bases, with 12 bases left in between. Here the CDR3 DNA reads TGTGCCAGCAGCTTCCCTGACAGGATCACTGAAGCTTTCTTT. It is translated as CASSFPDRITEAFF.